This T cell receptor beta chain was recorded in a study of brain T cells in children with intractable seizures (dated by TCRdb to the early 2020s). As for the study more broadly: A NanoString immunology panel was first used to screen resected brain tissue from 53 pediatric epilepsy surgery cases for immune gene transcripts. About 70% of the 12 selected surgery cases also had pre-surgery blood sequenced, which left four cases with brain tissue only.

The immunoSEQ assay was used to generate TCR beta chain sequences from genomic DNA. The original pipeline was this. Any CDR3 sequence that did not begin with the conserved framework cysteine at position 104 was removed by hand. To get clonality, the normalized Shannon's Diversity Index was subtracted from one, giving values from 0 (maximal diversity) to 1 (oligoclonal). Chi-squared comparison-of-proportions tests assessed whether the same CDR3 differed in frequency between samples, such as brain versus blood. Public clonotypes were found through immuneACCESS searches, while the VDJdb browser was used to judge similarity to known antiviral clonotypes. TCRdb limited this immuneACCESS table to in-frame rearrangements with V and J called. A share of clones is missing; checked studies link under half to unresolved V genes, and the rest is unexplained. The V and J calls and clone size were taken over from that table, and D and trimming were inferred from the DNA. The sample data list 300,000 to 400,000 clones, and over 85% of these were observed just once. The ten largest account for 5.7% of the sample.

The time point tag for this specimen amounts to: blood from clinic visit 5 months post-surgery; TSC patient then seizure free. The surgery cases showing the highest brain T cell transcript signatures were chosen for TCR beta chain sequencing of brain tissue and, when available, of blood. Prior to surgery, the patients had been treated with at least one anti-epileptic drug. The TCR-sequenced patients were children whose drug-resistant epilepsy was caused by tuberous sclerosis complex, focal cortical dysplasia, Rasmussen encephalitis or hemimegalencephaly. The Monarch genomic DNA purification kit was used to extract bulk genomic DNA from unsorted brain tissue and from whole blood. The paper as a whole reports these results and caveats: Because sequencing depth was different between pre-surgery and post-surgery blood, clones absent from the pre-surgery sample may reflect undersampling. Viral specificity was inferred solely from CDR3 sequence similarity, and the HCMV serostatus of the patients was not known.

Via the germline V gene, CDR1 is SGDLS and CDR2 YYNGEE. Clipping removes 0 bases from V and 2 bases from J, with 1 as the unmatched junction base count. From the cysteine through the phenylalanine, the CDR3 covers 14 amino acids. CDR3 DNA only is kept here, 42 bases in frame from base 1. Points on this clone: There is no known antigen for this receptor. Per-base quality was not reported, and no clone a single base away is much larger than it.

The starting material was peripheral blood, obtained 5 to 6 months after surgery. The source is a boy younger than two with tuberous sclerosis and intractable seizures. Recombination connected TRBV9 to TRBJ1-2; 7 bases in the middle match TRBD1. The CDR3 sequence is CASSVGGQNYGYTF. At the DNA level, the sequence is TGTGCCAGCAGCGTAGGGGGACAGAACTATGGCTACACCTTC.